The next 30 T cell receptor beta chains were all read from a single sample in a study of cytomegalovirus exposure and HLA in healthy donors. Data came from immunoSEQ multiplex PCR; TCRdb stores just in-frame clones and leaves some out. Of 150,000 or so clones in the sample, 85% are singletons; the top ten hold 2% to 2.5%. What was sequenced was PBMCs. The receptors here all came from a young man in good health and CMV-seropositive.

V and J are TRBV13 and TRBJ2-5; the D gene is possibly TRBD2 (6 bases). This CDR3 is built from 16 residues. V lost 5 bases to trimming and J lost 1 base, with 17 bases between them. Germline V CDR1 and CDR2: PRHDT, FYEKMQ (reference sequence). The CDR3 here is CASSPSAGSLQETQYF. CDR3 coding DNA: TGTGCCAGCAGCCCCTCCGCGGGGTCCCTCCAAGAGACCCAGTACTTC. Full variable domain (rest looked up from reference TRBV13 and TRBJ2-5): AAGVIQSPRHLIKEKRETATLKCYPIPRHDTVYWYQQGPGQDPQFLISFYEKMQSDKGSIPDRFSAQQFSDYHSELNMSSLELGDSALYFCASSPSAGSLQETQYFGPGTRLLVL.

The chain has TRBV18 and TRBJ1-1, with D tentatively TRBD1 (6 bases). The CDR3 sequence is 16 residues long. Germline V lookup: CDR1 KGHSH, CDR2 LQKENI. Trimming stripped 3 bases from V and 3 bases from J, with 17 bases between. CDR3 sequence (DNA): TGTGCCAGCTCACCGTCGGGGGGCGCGTTGGACACTGAAGCTTTCTTT. Protein: CASSPSGGALDTEAFF.

The V and J genes are TRBV4-1 and TRBJ2-7, with a weak D call TRBD1 (6 bases). This CDR3 has 16 amino acids. Germline CDR1 reads MGHRA; CDR2 reads YSYEKL. V lost 0 bases and J 5 bases, leaving 17 bases between the germline ends. CDR3 region: CASSQEVRSGAHEQYF. For the CDR3, the DNA is TGCGCCAGCAGCCAAGAGGTTCGGTCAGGGGCCCACGAGCAGTACTTC.

This chain uses TRBV9 with TRBJ1-5; tentative D call: TRBD1 (6 bases). Germline CDR1 and CDR2: SGDLS and YYNGEE. The length of the CDR3 is 15 residues. With 0 bases removed from V and 3 bases from J, the gap between germline ends came to 10 bases. The CDR3 coding sequence is TGTGCCAGCAGCGTAGCCGGGACACACAATCAGCCCCAGCATTTT. Protein sequence: CASSVAGTHNQPQHF.

The chain combines TRBV7-2 with TRBJ2-7; D is possibly TRBD1 (6 bases). The CDR3 consists of 16 residues. Germline V gene sequence: CDR1 SGHTA, CDR2 FQGNSA. Trimming cost V 5 bases and J 0 bases, with 17 bases left between them. CDR3 protein: CASSQMDRRSSYEQYF. The CDR3, as DNA: TGTGCCAGCAGCCAAATGGACAGAAGGTCCTCCTACGAGCAGTACTTC.

This chain uses TRBV30 with TRBJ2-7, with a possible D match to TRBD1 (6 bases). Deletions cut 3 bases from V and 4 bases from J, with 10 bases between. This CDR3 has 12 residues. The V gene's germline CDR1 is GTSNPN and CDR2 SVGIG (reference sequence). The CDR3 reads CAWRRGRYEQYF. The CDR3, as DNA: TGTGCCTGGAGGAGGGGGAGATACGAGCAGTACTTC.

The V gene is TRBV7-2, the J gene TRBJ1-4; 7 nucleotides agree with TRBD1. The V segment lost 5 bases and the J segment 4 bases; nucleotides outside the gene matches: 7. CDR1 and CDR2 from the germline V gene are SGHTA and FQGNSA. There are 15 residues in the CDR3. CDR3 amino acids: CASSTQAGGNEKLFF. CDR3 in DNA: TGTGCCAGCAGCACGCAGGCAGGGGGTAATGAAAAACTGTTTTTT. Full variable domain (missing parts from reference TRBV7-2 and TRBJ1-4): GAGVSQSPSNKVTEKGKDVELRCDPISGHTALYWYRQSLGQGLEFLIYFQGNSAPDKSGLPSDRFSAERTGGSVSTLTIQRTQQEDSAVYLCASSTQAGGNEKLFFGSGTQLSVL.

The chain recombines TRBV7-2 with TRBJ2-7, with 10 nucleotides matching TRBD2. V lost 2 bases to trimming and J lost 3 bases; unmatched junction nucleotides: 7. The CDR3 extends over 16 amino acids. CDR1 and CDR2 from the germline V gene are SGHTA and FQGNSA. The chain's CDR3 is CASSLPASGGSYEQYF. The CDR3 DNA sequence: TGTGCCAGCAGCTTACCCGCTAGCGGGGGTAGCTACGAGCAGTACTTC.

This rearrangement joins TRBV2 to TRBJ1-5, with D perhaps matching TRBD1 (5 bases). This CDR3 is built from 16 residues. Germline CDR1 reads SNHLY; CDR2 reads FYNNEI. The V end lost 6 bases, the J end lost 2 bases, and 17 bases lay between the germline ends. CDR3 sequence reads: CASSSRGGVGNQPQHF. DNA for the CDR3: TGTGCCAGCAGCTCGAGGGGAGGGGTGGGCAATCAGCCCCAGCATTTT.

The V gene is TRBV5-1, the J gene TRBJ2-5; 9 bases agree with TRBD1. The V segment lost 7 bases and the J segment 5 bases; nucleotides outside the gene matches: 18. Germline V gene data show CDR1 as SGHRS and CDR2 as YFSETQ. There are 17 residues in the CDR3. The CDR3 reads CASRSPNRGQGLETQYF. For the CDR3, the DNA is TGCGCCAGCCGCAGCCCCAACAGGGGACAGGGCTTGGAGACCCAGTACTTC.

This clone turned up a few times. The chain joins TRBV5-1 to TRBJ2-7; 9 bases line up with TRBD1. After removal of 5 bases from V and 5 bases from J, the junction contained 5 bases not matched to a gene. This CDR3 comprises 13 residues. Germline assignment: CDR1 SGHRS and CDR2 YFSETQ. In DNA, the CDR3 is TGCGCCAGCAGGCGGGACAGGGAGCACGAGCAGTACTTC. It yields the protein CASRRDREHEQYF.

The chain recombines TRBV6-6 with TRBJ2-7; weak D call: TRBD1 (6 bases). The V end lost 5 bases, the J end lost 7 bases, and 21 bases lay between the germline ends. CDR1 and CDR2 (germline): MNHNY, SVGAGI (reference sequence). The CDR3 has 15 residues. CDR3 DNA: TGTGCCAGCAGTGCCCGGGACACTGGGGGAGTGGAGCAGTACTTC. Translating it yields CASSARDTGGVEQYF.

This clone was counted between two and nine times. The chain combines TRBV4-1 with TRBJ2-5, with 7 bases fitting TRBD1. The germline gives CDR1 MGHRA, CDR2 YSYEKL. The CDR3 consists of 14 residues. Germline trimming cut 3 bases from V and 4 bases from J; bases unmatched to any gene: 5. CDR3 loop: CASSQRDRGETQYF. The CDR3 DNA reads TGCGCCAGCAGCCAGAGGGACAGAGGAGAGACCCAGTACTTC.

This chain uses TRBV7-2 with TRBJ2-1, with 7 bases matching TRBD2. This CDR3 comprises 19 residues. J was trimmed by 2 bases and V by 4 bases; bases with no gene match: 17. The germline V gene encodes CDR1 SGHTA and CDR2 FQGNSA. CDR3 region: CASSSVPSRPGLPYNEQFF. CDR3 nucleotides: TGTGCCAGCAGCTCAGTTCCCTCCCGCCCGGGACTACCCTACAATGAGCAGTTCTTC. Based on the CDR3 plus reference TRBV7-2 and TRBJ2-1, the full variable domain is GAGVSQSPSNKVTEKGKDVELRCDPISGHTALYWYRQSLGQGLEFLIYFQGNSAPDKSGLPSDRFSAERTGGSVSTLTIQRTQQEDSAVYLCASSSVPSRPGLPYNEQFFGPGTRLTVL.

This clone was counted once. The V and J genes are TRBV6-5 and TRBJ1-5, with 10 bases fitting TRBD1. Trimming removed 4 bases from V and 4 bases from J; junction bases left unmatched: 1. The length of the CDR3 is 14 residues. Germline CDR1 is MNHEY and CDR2 is SVGAGI. The CDR3 bases are TGTGCCAGCAGTTGGGGACAGGGGAATCAGCCCCAGCATTTT. Encoded protein: CASSWGQGNQPQHF.

This chain links TRBV10-3 with TRBJ1-1, with D perhaps TRBD1 (5 bases). This CDR3 has 13 amino acids. V shed 6 bases and J shed 4 bases, with 12 bases lying between them. In germline, CDR1 is ENHRY, CDR2 SYGVKD. DNA for the CDR3: TGTGCCATCAGAGATCGGGACTCCACTGAAGCTTTCTTT. As protein: CAIRDRDSTEAFF.

The V gene is TRBV9, the J gene TRBJ1-2, with no clear D. The CDR3 has 14 amino acids. Trimming removed 0 bases from V and 3 bases from J, with 9 bases in between. Per germline, CDR1 SGDLS and CDR2 YYNGEE. CDR3 DNA sequence: TGTGCCAGCAGCGTAGATACACCCCACTATGGCTACACCTTC. Translation: CASSVDTPHYGYTF.

The V gene is TRBV11-3, the J gene TRBJ1-3, with D unresolved. Between the trimmed V and J ends, which lost 1 base and 8 bases, there was a span of 9 bases. Germline CDR1 and CDR2: SGHNT and YENEEA. This CDR3 has 13 amino acids. CDR3 sequence reads: CASSLGAGDTIYF. Here the CDR3 DNA reads TGTGCCAGCAGCTTAGGAGCCGGGGACACCATATATTTT.

On this clone itself: With a much larger clone just one base away, this may be a read error. The sample carries other DNA sequences with the same CDR3. The chain has TRBV4-2 and TRBJ2-5; TRBD1 might be the D (6 bases). The CDR3 contains 15 residues. Per the germline V gene, CDR1 is LGHNA and CDR2 is YNFKEQ. The V end lost 0 bases, the J end lost 1 base, and 9 bases lay between the germline ends. The CDR3: CASSQDRGGQETQYF. DNA of the CDR3: TGTGCCAGCAGCCAAGATCGAGGGGGCCAAGAGACCCAGTACTTC.

The chain recombines TRBV11-2 with TRBJ2-5, with D perhaps matching TRBD2 (6 bases). Germline CDR1 and CDR2: SGHAT and FQNNGV. The CDR3 contains 14 residues. V lost 2 bases, J lost 2 bases, and 9 bases lay in between. The CDR3 DNA is TGTGCCAGCAGCTTACGGACTATGCAAGAGACCCAGTACTTC. This codes for CASSLRTMQETQYF. The full variable domain, its missing parts supplied by reference TRBV11-2 and TRBJ2-5, is EAGVAQSPRYKIIEKRQSVAFWCNPISGHATLYWYQQILGQGPKLLIQFQNNGVVDDSQLPKDRFSAERLKGVDSTLKIQPAKLEDSAVYLCASSLRTMQETQYFGPGTRLLVL.

The V call is TRBV5-1, the J call TRBJ2-5; TRBD1 agrees at 7 bases. Germline CDR1 is SGHRS and CDR2 is YFSETQ. This CDR3 has 15 amino acids. V trimming: 4 bases; J trimming: 5 bases; junction bases outside the gene matches: 11. CDR3 DNA: TGCGCCAGCAGCCCGGAGGCTAGGGGGCAGGAGACCCAGTACTTC. This codes for CASSPEARGQETQYF.

The chain couples TRBV4-1 to TRBJ2-1, with 9 nucleotides matching TRBD1. From germline, CDR1 is MGHRA and CDR2 YSYEKL. The CDR3 covers 16 residues. Trimming took 4 bases from V and 4 from J; bases not matched to a gene: 8. CDR3 protein: CASSPTATGGYNEQFF. The CDR3 region has the DNA TGCGCCAGCAGCCCAACCGCGACAGGGGGGTACAATGAGCAGTTCTTC.

This clone appeared many times. The CDR3 bases are TGTGCCAGCAGCTTAGGCGGGGGGGCCGGCAATGAGCAGTTCTTC. Protein product: CASSLGGGAGNEQFF. The chain joins TRBV7-3 to TRBJ2-1, with TRBD2 identical over 9 bases. Germline V gives CDR1 SGHTA, CDR2 FQGTGA. CDR3 length equals 15 residues. V shed 2 bases, J shed 6 bases, and the junction held 5 bases outside the gene matches.

This clone was picked up one time. The V and J genes are TRBV11-2 and TRBJ2-3; perhaps TRBD2 as D (7 bases). Between the trimmed V and J ends, which lost 7 bases and 1 base, there was a span of 18 bases. The CDR3 loop spans 16 amino acids. CDR1 is SGHAT, CDR2 FQNNGV, per germline. The CDR3 nucleotides read TGTGCCAGCAACCCCTCCGGAGGGGGGGGCACAGATACGCAGTATTTT. Its translation: CASNPSGGGGTDTQYF.

The chain employs TRBV7-2 and TRBJ2-3; TRBD2 might be the D (6 bases). Trimming cost V 5 bases and J 1 base, with 13 bases left between them. This CDR3 has 15 residues. CDR1 and CDR2 from the germline V gene are SGHTA and FQGNSA. The DNA for the CDR3 is TGTGCCAGCAGCCGGGGCGGGGACCGCACAGATACGCAGTATTTT. Protein: CASSRGGDRTDTQYF.

The chain couples TRBV7-9 to TRBJ1-6, with D possibly TRBD1 on 5 matching bases. CDR3 length: 18 amino acids. Germline CDR1 SEHNR, CDR2 FQNEAQ (reference sequence). V was clipped by 1 base and J by 0 bases, with 13 bases between them. CDR3 loop: CASSLGSRGSSYNSPLHF. CDR3 DNA sequence: TGTGCCAGCAGCTTAGGATCCCGGGGGAGCTCCTATAATTCACCCCTCCACTTT.

A single count supports this clone. The CDR3 is CAWAGLASDEQYF. CDR3 coding DNA: TGTGCCTGGGCTGGACTGGCCTCGGACGAGCAGTACTTC. The V and J genes are TRBV30 and TRBJ2-7, with D perhaps matching TRBD2 (5 bases). CDR1 GTSNPN and CDR2 SVGIG come from the germline V gene (reference sequence). The V gene lost 5 bases and the J gene lost 5 bases, with 16 bases spanning the gap. The CDR3 loop spans 13 amino acids.

The chain uses TRBV11-1 and TRBJ2-5, with 7 bases that match TRBD1. The CDR3 runs 12 residues. Trimming at V came to 4 bases and at J to 4 bases, leaving 0 bases not matched to a gene. Germline V CDR1 and CDR2: SGHAT, FQDESV (reference sequence). The CDR3 here is CASSWDRETQYF. CDR3 in DNA: TGTGCCAGCAGCTGGGACAGAGAGACCCAGTACTTC. Together with reference TRBV11-1 and TRBJ2-5, the CDR3 gives the full variable domain: EAEVAQSPRYKITEKSQAVAFWCDPISGHATLYWYRQILGQGPELLVQFQDESVVDDSQLPKDRFSAERLKGVDSTLKIQPAELGDSAMYLCASSWDRETQYFGPGTRLLVL.

V gene TRBV5-8 combines with J gene TRBJ2-3; TRBD2 matches at 7 bases. The CDR3 contains 14 residues. V shed 1 base and J 1 base; nucleotides not matched to a gene: 0. Germline CDR1 SGHTS, CDR2 YDEGEE. CDR3 amino acids: CASSLRGGTDTQYF. Written as DNA, the CDR3 is TGTGCCAGCAGCTTGCGGGGGGGCACAGATACGCAGTATTTT.

This clone has just a few counts. The chain has TRBV12-5 and TRBJ1-2; D is possibly TRBD1 (6 bases). Per the germline V gene, CDR1 is LGHNT and CDR2 is FRNRAP. The CDR3 extends over 16 amino acids. Trimming shortened V by 0 bases and J by 3 bases, and 14 bases separated the two germline ends. CDR3 region: CASGLVRTGRDYGYTF. For the CDR3, the DNA is TGTGCTAGTGGTTTGGTACGAACAGGGCGGGACTATGGCTACACCTTC.